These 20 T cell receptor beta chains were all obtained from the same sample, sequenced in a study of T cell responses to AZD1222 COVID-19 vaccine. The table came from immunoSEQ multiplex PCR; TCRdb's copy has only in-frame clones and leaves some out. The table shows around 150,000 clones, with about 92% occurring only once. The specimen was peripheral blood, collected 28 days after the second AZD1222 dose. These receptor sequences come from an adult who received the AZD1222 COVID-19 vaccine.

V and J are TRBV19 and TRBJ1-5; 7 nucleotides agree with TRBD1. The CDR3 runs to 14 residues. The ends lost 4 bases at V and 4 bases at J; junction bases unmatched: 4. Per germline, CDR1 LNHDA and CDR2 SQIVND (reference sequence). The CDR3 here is CASSRQGTNQPQHF. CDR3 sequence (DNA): TGTGCCAGTAGTAGACAGGGAACAAATCAGCCCCAGCATTTT. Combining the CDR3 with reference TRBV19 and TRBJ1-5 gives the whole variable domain DGGITQSPKYLFRKEGQNVTLSCEQNLNHDAMYWYRQDPGQGLRLIYYSQIVNDFQKGDIAEGYSVSREKKESFPLTVTSAQKNPTAFYLCASSRQGTNQPQHFGDGTRLSIL.

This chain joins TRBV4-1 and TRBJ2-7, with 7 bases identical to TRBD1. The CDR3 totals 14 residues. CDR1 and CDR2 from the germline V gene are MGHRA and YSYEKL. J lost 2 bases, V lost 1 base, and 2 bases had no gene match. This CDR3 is CASSQVQGTYEQYF. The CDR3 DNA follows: TGCGCCAGCAGCCAAGTACAGGGGACCTACGAGCAGTACTTC.

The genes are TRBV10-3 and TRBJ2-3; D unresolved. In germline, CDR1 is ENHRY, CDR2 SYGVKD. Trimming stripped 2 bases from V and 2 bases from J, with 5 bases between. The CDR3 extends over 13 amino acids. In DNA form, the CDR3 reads TGTGCCATCAGTGAGCCAACCACAGATACGCAGTATTTT. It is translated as CAISEPTTDTQYF.

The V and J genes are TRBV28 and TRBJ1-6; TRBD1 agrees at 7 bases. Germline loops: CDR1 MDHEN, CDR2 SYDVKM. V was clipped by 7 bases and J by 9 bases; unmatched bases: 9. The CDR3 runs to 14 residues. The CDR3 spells CASTQTGNGSPLHF. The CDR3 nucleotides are TGTGCCAGCACCCAGACAGGGAATGGTTCACCCCTCCACTTT.

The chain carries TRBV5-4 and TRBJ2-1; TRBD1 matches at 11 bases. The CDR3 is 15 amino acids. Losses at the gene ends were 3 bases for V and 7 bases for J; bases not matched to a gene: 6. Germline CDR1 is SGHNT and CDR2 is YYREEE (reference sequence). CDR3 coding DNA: TGTGCCAGCAGCTCGGACAGGGGGCTTTATAATGAGCAGTTCTTC. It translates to CASSSDRGLYNEQFF.

The CDR3 DNA reads TGTGCCAGTAAGGAGGAATATGGCGGCTACACCTTC. As protein: CASKEEYGGYTF. The chain carries TRBV19 and TRBJ1-2; D unresolved. Trimming stripped 7 bases from V and 8 bases from J, with 14 bases between. Germline V gene data show CDR1 as LNHDA and CDR2 as SQIVND (reference sequence). This CDR3 region has 12 residues.

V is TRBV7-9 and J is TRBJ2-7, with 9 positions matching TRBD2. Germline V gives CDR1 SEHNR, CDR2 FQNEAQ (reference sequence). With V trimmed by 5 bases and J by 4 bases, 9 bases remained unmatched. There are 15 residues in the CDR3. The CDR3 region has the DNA TGTGCCAGCAGCCCGGGGGGGACTAGCTTGTACGAGCAGTACTTC. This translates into CASSPGGTSLYEQYF.

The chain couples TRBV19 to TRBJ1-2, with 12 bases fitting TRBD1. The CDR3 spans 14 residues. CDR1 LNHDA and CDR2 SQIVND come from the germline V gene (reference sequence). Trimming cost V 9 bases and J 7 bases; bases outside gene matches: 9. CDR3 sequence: CASVNRDRGPGYTF. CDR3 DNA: TGTGCCAGCGTCAACCGGGACAGGGGGCCTGGCTACACCTTC.

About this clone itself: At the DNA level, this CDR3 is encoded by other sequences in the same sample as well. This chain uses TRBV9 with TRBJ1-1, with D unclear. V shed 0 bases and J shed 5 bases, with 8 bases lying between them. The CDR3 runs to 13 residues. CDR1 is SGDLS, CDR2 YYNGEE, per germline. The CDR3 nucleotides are TGTGCCAGCAGCGTAGATGGGGTAACTGAAGCTTTCTTT. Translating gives CASSVDGVTEAFF.

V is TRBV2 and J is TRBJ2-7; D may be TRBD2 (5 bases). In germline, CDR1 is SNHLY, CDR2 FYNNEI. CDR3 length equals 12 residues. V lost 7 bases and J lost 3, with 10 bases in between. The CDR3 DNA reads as TGTGCCAGCACGCCTAGCAGCTACGAGCAGTACTTC. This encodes CASTPSSYEQYF.

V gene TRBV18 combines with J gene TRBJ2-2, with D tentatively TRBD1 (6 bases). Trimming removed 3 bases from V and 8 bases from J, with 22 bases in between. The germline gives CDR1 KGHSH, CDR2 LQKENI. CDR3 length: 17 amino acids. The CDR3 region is CASSPRDISGTPGELFF. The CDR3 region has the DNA TGTGCCAGCTCACCCAGGGACATTTCTGGAACACCAGGGGAGCTGTTTTTT. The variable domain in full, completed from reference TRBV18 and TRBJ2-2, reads NAGVMQNPRHLVRRRGQEARLRCSPMKGHSHVYWYRQLPEEGLKFMVYLQKENIIDESGMPKERFSAEFPKEGPSILRIQQVVRGDSAAYFCASSPRDISGTPGELFFGEGSRLTVL.

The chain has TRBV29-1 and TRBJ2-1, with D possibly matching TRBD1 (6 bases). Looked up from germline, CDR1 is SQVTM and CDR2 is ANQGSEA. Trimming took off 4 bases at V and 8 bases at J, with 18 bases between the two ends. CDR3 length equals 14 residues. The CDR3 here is CSVARHRVTDEQFF. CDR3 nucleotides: TGCAGCGTTGCTCGGCACAGGGTCACGGATGAGCAGTTCTTC.

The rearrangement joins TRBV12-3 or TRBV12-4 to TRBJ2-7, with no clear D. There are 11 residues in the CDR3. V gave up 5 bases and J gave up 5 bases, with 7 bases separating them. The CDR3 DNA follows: TGTGCCAGCAGTCCTTTTAACGAGCAGTACTTC. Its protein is CASSPFNEQYF.

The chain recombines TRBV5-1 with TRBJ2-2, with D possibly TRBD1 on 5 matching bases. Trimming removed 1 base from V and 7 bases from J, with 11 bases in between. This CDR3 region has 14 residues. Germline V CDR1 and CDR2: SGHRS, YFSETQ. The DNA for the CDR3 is TGCGCCAGCAGCTTGATAAGGGGTGACGGGGAGCTGTTTTTT. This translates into CASSLIRGDGELFF.

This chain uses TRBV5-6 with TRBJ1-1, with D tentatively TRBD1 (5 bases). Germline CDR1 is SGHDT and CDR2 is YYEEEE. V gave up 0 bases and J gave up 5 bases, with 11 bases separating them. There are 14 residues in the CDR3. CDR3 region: CASSLAGFETEAFF. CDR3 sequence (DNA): TGTGCCAGCAGCTTGGCAGGGTTTGAAACTGAAGCTTTCTTT. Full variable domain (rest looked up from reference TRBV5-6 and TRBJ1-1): DAGVTQSPTHLIKTRGQQVTLRCSPKSGHDTVSWYQQALGQGPQFIFQYYEEEERQRGNFPDRFSGHQFPNYSSELNVNALLLGDSALYLCASSLAGFETEAFFGQGTRLTVV.

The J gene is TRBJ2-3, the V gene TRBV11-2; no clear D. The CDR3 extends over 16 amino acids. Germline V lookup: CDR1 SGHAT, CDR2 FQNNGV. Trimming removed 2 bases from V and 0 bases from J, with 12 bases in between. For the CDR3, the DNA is TGTGCCAGCAGCTTACTCCCAGCGTCTAGCACAGATACGCAGTATTTT. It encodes CASSLLPASSTDTQYF. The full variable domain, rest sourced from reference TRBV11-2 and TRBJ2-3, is EAGVAQSPRYKIIEKRQSVAFWCNPISGHATLYWYQQILGQGPKLLIQFQNNGVVDDSQLPKDRFSAERLKGVDSTLKIQPAKLEDSAVYLCASSLLPASSTDTQYFGPGTRLTVL.

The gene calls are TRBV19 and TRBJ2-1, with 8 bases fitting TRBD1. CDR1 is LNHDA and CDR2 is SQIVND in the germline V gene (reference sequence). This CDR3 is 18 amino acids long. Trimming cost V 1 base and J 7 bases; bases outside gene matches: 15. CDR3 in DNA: TGTGCCAGTAGTATAGGTTGGGCAGGGGGCACGTCATGGAATGAGCAGTTCTTC. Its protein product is CASSIGWAGGTSWNEQFF. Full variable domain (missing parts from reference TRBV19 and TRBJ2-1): DGGITQSPKYLFRKEGQNVTLSCEQNLNHDAMYWYRQDPGQGLRLIYYSQIVNDFQKGDIAEGYSVSREKKESFPLTVTSAQKNPTAFYLCASSIGWAGGTSWNEQFFGPGTRLTVL.

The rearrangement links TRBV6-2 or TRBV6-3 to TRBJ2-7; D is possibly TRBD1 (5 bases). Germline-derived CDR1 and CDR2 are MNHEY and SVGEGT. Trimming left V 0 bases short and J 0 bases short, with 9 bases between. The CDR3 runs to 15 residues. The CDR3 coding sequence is TGTGCCAGCAGTTACTCGAGAAGGGGCTCCTACGAGCAGTACTTC. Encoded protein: CASSYSRRGSYEQYF.

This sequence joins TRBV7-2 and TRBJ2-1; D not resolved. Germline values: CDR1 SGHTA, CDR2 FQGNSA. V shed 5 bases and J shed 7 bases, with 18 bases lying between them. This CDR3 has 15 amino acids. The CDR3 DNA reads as TGTGCCAGCAGCCCCCACTCCGCTCCTGGTAATGAGCAGTTCTTC. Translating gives CASSPHSAPGNEQFF.

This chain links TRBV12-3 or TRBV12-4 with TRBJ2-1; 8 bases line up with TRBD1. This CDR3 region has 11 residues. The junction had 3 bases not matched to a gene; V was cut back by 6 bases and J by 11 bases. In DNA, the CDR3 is TGTGCCAGCAGAGGGACAGGCCAGCAGTTCTTC. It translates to CASRGTGQQFF.